Reported below is one T cell receptor beta chain. Antigen unknown. Germline lookup yields CDR1 LGHNA and CDR2 YSLEER. The CDR3 extends over 13 amino acids. Trimming stripped 1 base from V and 14 bases from J, with 17 bases between. Sequencing involved patients with CD8+CD57+ cell expansion previously shown by flow cytometry. Genomic DNA templated the TCR beta VDJ and CDR3 profiling. Each CDR3 protein gets one entry after TCRdb re-called the reads with MiXCR. The profile shows about 220,000 distinct CDR3 sequences, approximately 45% of them singletons. This specimen comes from a study of CD8+CD57+ T cells in acquired aplastic anemia. Turning to the study itself: Sorted cells (CD4+ and CD8+) yielded DNA amounts that averaged 3.2 ug.

Overall study results and limits: The same twenty-nine CD8+ CDR3 sequences occurred in patients and in controls.

V usage is TRBV4-3 and J usage is TRBJ1-2; possible D gene TRBD1, 5 bases. The receptor was derived from a human donor with aplastic anemia. The sequenced sample was sorted CD4+, CD8+, or CD8+CD57+ T cells (not recorded which) from PBMCs. CDR3 DNA sequence: TGCGCCAGCAGCCAAGTCCCGGGACGCGGGCGGACCTTC. Amino acids: CASSQVPGRGRTF.